This T cell receptor (beta chain) stems from a study of response to subunit inactivated influenza vaccine. This clonotype was seen more than once but under ten times. Using its own MiXCR run on the RT-PCR reads, TCRdb lists one record per CDR3 protein. The sample carries about 570,000 distinct CDR3 sequences, about 11% recorded once. The trim removed 0 bases at V and 3 bases at J, leaving 1 base unmatched. Per the germline V gene, CDR1 is LNHNV and CDR2 is YYDKDF (reference sequence). CDR3 length: 14 amino acids. This sample also appeared in a second study, on T cells expressing NK-cell markers. That paper notes: 5'RACE template switching built TCR beta cDNA with unique molecular identifiers. Restriction of sorting to alpha-beta TCR T cells was accomplished in several experiments using an anti-gamma-delta TCR antibody.

This clonotype originated in a man between 50 and 59 years old who received an inactivated influenza vaccine. The sample was PBMCs from blood, taken on the day of vaccination. The rearrangement joins TRBV15 to TRBJ2-7; 8 positions agree with TRBD1. In nucleotides, the CDR3 is TGTGCCACCAGCAGAGACAGGGGGCTCTACGAGCAGTACTTC. Encoded protein: CATSRDRGLYEQYF. Variable domain in full (rest from reference TRBV15 and TRBJ2-7): DAMVIQNPRYQVTQFGKPVTLSCSQTLNHNVMYWYQQKSSQAPKLLFHYYDKDFNNEADTPDNFQSRRPNTSFCFLDIRSPGLGDTAMYLCATSRDRGLYEQYFGPGTRLTVT.